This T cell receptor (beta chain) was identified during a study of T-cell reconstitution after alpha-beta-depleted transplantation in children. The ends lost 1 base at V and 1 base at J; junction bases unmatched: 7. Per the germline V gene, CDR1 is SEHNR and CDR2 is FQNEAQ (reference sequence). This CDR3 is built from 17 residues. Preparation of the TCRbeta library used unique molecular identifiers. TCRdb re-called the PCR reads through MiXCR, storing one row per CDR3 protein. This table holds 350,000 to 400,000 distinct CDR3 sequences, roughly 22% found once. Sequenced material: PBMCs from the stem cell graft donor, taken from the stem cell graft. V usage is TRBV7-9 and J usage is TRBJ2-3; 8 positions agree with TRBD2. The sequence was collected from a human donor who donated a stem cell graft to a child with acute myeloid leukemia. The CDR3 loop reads CASSLVPLAGGTDTQYF. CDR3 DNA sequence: TGTGCCAGCAGCTTAGTGCCTCTAGCGGGTGGCACAGATACGCAGTATTTT. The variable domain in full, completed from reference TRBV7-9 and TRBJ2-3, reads DTGVSQNPRHKITKRGQNVTFRCDPISEHNRLYWYRQTLGQGPEFLTYFQNEAQLEKSRLLSDRFSAERPKGSFSTLEIQRTEQGDSAMYLCASSLVPLAGGTDTQYFGPGTRLTVL.